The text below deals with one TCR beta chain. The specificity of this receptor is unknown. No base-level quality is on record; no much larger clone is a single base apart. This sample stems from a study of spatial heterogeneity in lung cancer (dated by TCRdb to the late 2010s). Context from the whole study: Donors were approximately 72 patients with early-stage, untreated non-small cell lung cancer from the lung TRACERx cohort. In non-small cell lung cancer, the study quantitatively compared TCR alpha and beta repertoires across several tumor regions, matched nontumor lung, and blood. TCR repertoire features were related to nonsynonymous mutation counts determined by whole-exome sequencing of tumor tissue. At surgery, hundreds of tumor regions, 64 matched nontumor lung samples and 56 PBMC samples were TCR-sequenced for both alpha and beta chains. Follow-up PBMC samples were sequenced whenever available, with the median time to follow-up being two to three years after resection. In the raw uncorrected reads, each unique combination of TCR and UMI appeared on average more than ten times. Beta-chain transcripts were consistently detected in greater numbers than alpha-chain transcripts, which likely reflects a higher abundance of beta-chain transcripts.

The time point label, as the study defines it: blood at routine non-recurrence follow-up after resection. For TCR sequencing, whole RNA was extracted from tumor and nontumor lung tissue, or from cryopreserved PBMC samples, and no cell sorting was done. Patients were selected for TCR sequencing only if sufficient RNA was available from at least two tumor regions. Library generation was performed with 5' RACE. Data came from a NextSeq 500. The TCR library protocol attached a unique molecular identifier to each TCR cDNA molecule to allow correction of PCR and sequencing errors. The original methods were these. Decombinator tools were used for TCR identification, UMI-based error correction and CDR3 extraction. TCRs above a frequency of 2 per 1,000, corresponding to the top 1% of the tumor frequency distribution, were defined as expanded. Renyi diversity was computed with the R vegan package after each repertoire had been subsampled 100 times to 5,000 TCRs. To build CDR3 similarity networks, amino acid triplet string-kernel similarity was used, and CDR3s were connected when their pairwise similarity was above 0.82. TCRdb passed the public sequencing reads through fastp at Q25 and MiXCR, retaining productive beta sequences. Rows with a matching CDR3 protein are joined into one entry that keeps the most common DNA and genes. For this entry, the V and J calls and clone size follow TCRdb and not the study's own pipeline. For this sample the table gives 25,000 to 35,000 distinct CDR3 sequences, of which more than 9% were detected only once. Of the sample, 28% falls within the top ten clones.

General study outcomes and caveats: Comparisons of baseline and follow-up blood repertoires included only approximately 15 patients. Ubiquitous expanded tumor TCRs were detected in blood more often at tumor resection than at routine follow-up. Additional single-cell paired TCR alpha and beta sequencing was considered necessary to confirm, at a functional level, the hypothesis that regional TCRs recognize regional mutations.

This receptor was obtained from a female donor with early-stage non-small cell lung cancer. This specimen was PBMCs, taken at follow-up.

The nucleotides read TGTGCCAGCAGGACAGGGGCAAACCAAGAGACCCAGTACTTC. Its product reads: CASRTGANQETQYF. Recombination linked TRBV27 to TRBJ2-5; the central 8 bases match TRBD1. From V the trimming removes 6 bases and from J it removes 0 bases, while the gene matches leave 3 bases of the junction unaccounted for. Including cysteine and phenylalanine, the CDR3 has 14 amino acids. Only the CDR3 part of the read is kept: 42 bases, read in frame from the first base. Taken from the germline V gene (reference sequence), the CDR1 and CDR2 loops are MNHEY and SMNVEV.